One and the same sample provided the 12 T cell receptor beta chains below, sequenced in a study of OX40 agonist ivuxolimab in advanced cancers. Method: immunoSEQ multiplex PCR; TCRdb's copy keeps in-frame clones and lacks some. Of roughly 60,000 clones listed, 85% are singletons. Sequenced material: CD4+ or CD8+ T cells sorted from blood, taken in a trial of the OX40 agonist ivuxolimab. The receptors originated from an adult with an advanced solid tumor such as melanoma, head and neck, liver or kidney cancer.

This clone was picked up a small number of times. CDR3 protein: CASSLGTGMTDTQYF. In DNA, the CDR3 is TGCGCCAGCAGCCTGGGGACAGGGATGACAGATACGCAGTATTTT. This rearrangement joins TRBV5-1 to TRBJ2-3; 9 nucleotides line up with TRBD1. The CDR3 consists of 15 residues. Trimming at V came to 4 bases and at J to 3 bases, leaving 6 bases not matched to a gene. Germline CDR1 and CDR2: SGHRS and YFSETQ.

This chain connects TRBV28 to TRBJ2-3; tentative D call: TRBD2 (5 bases). V lost 4 bases and J 3 bases, leaving 5 bases between the germline ends. CDR3 length: 12 amino acids. Germline V gives CDR1 MDHEN, CDR2 SYDVKM. The CDR3, as DNA: TGTGCCAGCAGTTCGGGGACAGATACGCAGTATTTT. This translates into CASSSGTDTQYF.

The J gene is TRBJ1-1, the V gene TRBV6-5, with D tentatively TRBD1 (5 bases). The germline CDR1 and CDR2 sequences are MNHEY and SVGAGI. V lost 6 bases, J lost 0 bases, and 8 bases lay in between. There are 13 residues in the CDR3. CDR3 in amino acids: CASRGPLNTEAFF. CDR3 nucleotide sequence: TGTGCCAGCAGGGGACCGTTGAACACTGAAGCTTTCTTT.

The count of this clone is one. The V call is TRBV28, the J call TRBJ2-3, with 14 bases fitting TRBD2. The CDR3 consists of 15 residues. V trimming: 7 bases; J trimming: 6 bases; junction bases outside the gene matches: 6. The germline gives CDR1 MDHEN, CDR2 SYDVKM. In DNA form, the CDR3 reads TGTGCCAGCAACCCGAGGACTAGCGGGAGGGATACGCAGTATTTT. Translation: CASNPRTSGRDTQYF.

CDR3 region: CASSLASRASRTGELFF. CDR3 DNA sequence: TGTGCCAGCAGCTTAGCGTCCCGGGCTAGCCGCACCGGGGAGCTGTTTTTT. The V and J genes are TRBV7-2 and TRBJ2-2, with D tentatively TRBD2 (5 bases). CDR3 size: 17 residues. From germline, CDR1 is SGHTA and CDR2 FQGNSA. The germline V and J ends were trimmed by 0 bases and 4 bases, with 15 bases remaining between them.

The rearrangement uses TRBV16 and TRBJ2-5, with 11 bases aligning to TRBD1. Judging by the DNA end, TRBJ2-7 fits better; the J call may be wrong. Germline-derived CDR1 and CDR2 are KGHSY and FQNENV. The CDR3 length is 17 residues. The CDR3 region is CASSQFLQGQGAYEQYF. The CDR3 coding sequence is TGTGCCAGCAGCCAATTTCTGCAGGGACAGGGGGCCTACGAGCAGTACTTC.

The chain uses TRBV14 and TRBJ1-4, with D unresolved. CDR1 and CDR2 from the germline V gene are SGHDN and FVKESK. V shed 0 bases and J shed 7 bases, with 9 bases lying between them. CDR3 size: 14 residues. The CDR3 nucleotides read TGTGCCAGCAGCCAAGAAGCCTTGGGTGAAAAACTGTTTTTT. The encoded protein is CASSQEALGEKLFF.

The V gene is TRBV6-1, the J gene TRBJ2-1; possibly TRBD2 for D (5 bases). V shed 0 bases and J shed 7 bases, with 13 bases lying between them. From germline, CDR1 is MNHNS and CDR2 SASEGT. The CDR3 extends over 15 amino acids. CDR3 amino acids: CASSEARSWENEQFF. The CDR3, as DNA: TGTGCCAGCAGTGAAGCGCGTTCTTGGGAGAATGAGCAGTTCTTC.

V gene TRBV6-5 combines with J gene TRBJ1-5; D is uncertain. The CDR3 totals 15 residues. The V gene's germline CDR1 is MNHEY and CDR2 SVGAGI. V gave up 6 bases and J gave up 0 bases, with 12 bases separating them. The CDR3 reads CASRGKVHSNQPQHF. The CDR3, as DNA: TGTGCCAGCAGGGGAAAGGTCCATAGCAATCAGCCCCAGCATTTT.

This chain links TRBV7-6 with TRBJ2-2; possibly TRBD2 for D (6 bases). The ends were cut back, 4 bases at V and 2 bases at J, with 8 bases in the middle. The germline V gene encodes CDR1 SGHVS and CDR2 FNYEAQ. The length of the CDR3 is 14 residues. The CDR3 region is CASSWDLNTGELFF. CDR3 DNA sequence: TGTGCCAGCAGCTGGGACTTAAACACCGGGGAGCTGTTTTTT.

This clone was picked up a small number of times. V gene TRBV10-3 combines with J gene TRBJ2-1, with D possibly matching TRBD1 (6 bases). The V end was cut by 3 bases, the J end by 8 bases, with 20 bases between. Germline V gene lookup returns CDR1 ENHRY and CDR2 SYGVKD. The CDR3 has 16 residues. CDR3 amino acids: CAISDPWGRGPDEQFF. The CDR3 DNA reads as TGTGCCATCAGTGACCCCTGGGGGCGAGGGCCGGATGAGCAGTTCTTC.

Only one count was recorded for this clone. The chain is built from TRBV6-6 and TRBJ2-7; 11 bases match TRBD2. The CDR3 runs 15 residues. The V segment lost 0 bases and the J segment 6 bases; nucleotides outside the gene matches: 4. Germline V CDR1 and CDR2: MNHNY, SVGAGI (reference sequence). The CDR3 sequence is CASSYSLAGGREQYF. As DNA, the CDR3 is TGTGCCAGCAGTTACTCTCTAGCGGGAGGACGCGAGCAGTACTTC.